One sample yielded the 12 T cell receptor beta chains listed below, sequenced in a study of control samples from healthy donors and cancer patients. Assay: immunoSEQ multiplex PCR; the TCRdb copy retains only in-frame clones and omits some. The sample contains about 80,000 clones, roughly 88% of which appear only once. Sequencing input: PBMCs. The origin of the receptors is a man aged 55 to 70 with head and neck cancer.

The rearrangement joins TRBV7-9 to TRBJ1-3; D is uncertain. CDR1 SEHNR and CDR2 FQNEAQ come from the germline V gene (reference sequence). The CDR3 runs 13 residues. V was trimmed by 5 bases and J by 7 bases, leaving 12 bases between them. The CDR3 DNA reads as TGTGCCAGCAGCAGTAATCAACGGAACACCATATATTTT. Translation: CASSSNQRNTIYF.

Only a few counts were recorded for this clone. This chain uses TRBV24-1 with TRBJ2-1, with 10 nucleotides matching TRBD2. After removal of 3 bases from V and 6 bases from J, the junction contained 7 bases not matched to a gene. The CDR3 runs 16 residues. The V gene's germline CDR1 is KGHDR and CDR2 SFDVKD. CDR3: CATSDPAGTSVNEQFF. CDR3 nucleotides: TGTGCCACCAGTGATCCAGCCGGGACTAGCGTCAATGAGCAGTTCTTC.

The CDR3 nucleotides are TGTGCCAGCAGCGCGCCTCGGGAGGAGGAAGAGACCCAGTACTTC. It is translated as CASSAPREEEETQYF. The V and J genes are TRBV9 and TRBJ2-5; 7 nucleotides match TRBD2. V lost 3 bases, J lost 3 bases, and 8 bases stayed unmatched. The CDR3 loop spans 15 amino acids. Germline V gene lookup returns CDR1 SGDLS and CDR2 YYNGEE.

CDR3 sequence (DNA): TGTGCCAGCAGGGGGACGGCCGCAGGGGAGCAGTACTTC. It translates to CASRGTAAGEQYF. J is TRBJ2-7 and V is TRBV2; D is tentatively TRBD1 or TRBD2 (5 bases each). Germline V gives CDR1 SNHLY, CDR2 FYNNEI. The ends were cut back, 6 bases at V and 7 bases at J, with 16 bases in the middle. This CDR3 spans 13 amino acids.

The CDR3 region has the DNA TGTGCCAGCGGTGAACAGAGCTATGGCTACACCTTC. Its translation: CASGEQSYGYTF. V usage is TRBV28 and J usage is TRBJ1-2, with D uncertain. CDR3 length: 12 residues. The germline V gene has CDR1 MDHEN and CDR2 SYDVKM. The V end lost 8 bases, the J end lost 4 bases, and 11 bases lay between the germline ends.

The chain uses TRBV30 and TRBJ2-1; D gene unclear. Germline loops: CDR1 GTSNPN, CDR2 SVGIG (reference sequence). The CDR3 sequence is 15 residues long. Trimming took off 4 bases at V and 4 bases at J, with 17 bases between the two ends. CDR3 in amino acids: CAWTLGFRGYNEQFF. The CDR3 coding sequence is TGTGCCTGGACCTTAGGGTTTAGAGGTTACAATGAGCAGTTCTTC.

This chain links TRBV5-4 with TRBJ2-3, with 8 bases identical to TRBD2. The CDR3 spans 16 residues. V was clipped by 4 bases and J by 9 bases; unmatched bases: 16. Looked up from germline, CDR1 is SGHNT and CDR2 is YYREEE (reference sequence). The CDR3 DNA sequence: TGTGCCAGCAGCCCTAGAAGTAGCGGGGTGGGTGGAACGCAGTATTTT. Residues: CASSPRSSGVGGTQYF.

This clone appeared a single time. J is TRBJ1-1 and V is TRBV5-4, with no clear D. CDR3 length: 12 amino acids. Trimming pared 5 bases from V and 1 base from J, leaving 6 bases between. Germline values: CDR1 SGHNT, CDR2 YYREEE (reference sequence). The CDR3 DNA sequence: TGTGCCAGCAGGAGGACGAACACTGAAGCTTTCTTT. Residues: CASRRTNTEAFF. Variable domain in full (rest from reference TRBV5-4 and TRBJ1-1): ETGVTQSPTHLIKTRGQQVTLRCSSQSGHNTVSWYQQALGQGPQFIFQYYREEENGRGNFPPRFSGLQFPNYSSELNVNALELDDSALYLCASRRTNTEAFFGQGTRLTVV.

The chain uses TRBV5-1 and TRBJ1-2, with 9 bases that match TRBD1. V lost 4 bases and J lost 14; bases outside the gene matches: 12. Germline V gives CDR1 SGHRS, CDR2 YFSETQ. The CDR3 is 13 amino acids. CDR3 region: CASSPPGQGTATF. In nucleotides, the CDR3 is TGCGCCAGCAGCCCACCGGGACAGGGTACGGCGACCTTC.

The V call is TRBV11-1, the J call TRBJ1-4; no definite D call. From germline, CDR1 is SGHAT and CDR2 FQDESV (reference sequence). The V end lost 1 base, the J end lost 5 bases, and 11 bases lay between the germline ends. CDR3 length equals 15 residues. The CDR3 bases are TGTGCCAGCAGCTTAGGCAACCAAAGAAATGAAAAACTGTTTTTT. This translates into CASSLGNQRNEKLFF.

The chain recombines TRBV6-5 with TRBJ1-3; D not certain. V dropped 5 bases and J dropped 2 bases, with 10 bases sitting between them. Germline CDR1 is MNHEY and CDR2 is SVGAGI. The CDR3 totals 14 residues. CDR3 DNA sequence: TGTGCCAGCAGTCTGACCCTCACTGGAAACACCATATATTTT. Its protein product is CASSLTLTGNTIYF.

The V call is TRBV6-5, the J call TRBJ1-1; TRBD1 is a possible D gene (5 bases). CDR3 length equals 11 residues. From germline, CDR1 is MNHEY and CDR2 SVGAGI. Here the CDR3 reads CAAGGGGEAFF. CDR3 in DNA: TGTGCAGCGGGTGGGGGGGGAGAAGCTTTCTTT.